This T cell receptor beta chain is drawn from a study of early T cells in non-severe SARS-CoV-2 infection. About the study: Sequenced bulk RNA came from whole blood that was unsorted, and chains were unpaired. The study, taken as a whole, reports: VDJdb matching favored anti-spike CD8 responses, missing private and CD4 specificities.

Individual cDNA molecules were tagged with unique molecular identifiers. TCRdb re-derived calls from the 5' RACE reads in MiXCR, one entry per CDR3 protein. The sample has about 67,000 distinct CDR3 sequences, 10% seen once. This clonotype was picked up many times. Its target is unknown. This specimen consisted of whole blood, obtained at baseline. The sequence was collected from an adult who was a healthcare worker with PCR-confirmed SARS-CoV-2 infection or an uninfected control (not recorded which).

For the CDR3, the DNA is TGTGCCAGCAGTAACCGGCAGGGAAACTACGAGCAGTACTTC. Residues: CASSNRQGNYEQYF. The chain combines TRBV6-5 with TRBJ2-7; TRBD1 might be the D (5 bases). The length of the CDR3 is 14 residues. The germline V gene has CDR1 MNHEY and CDR2 SVGAGI. V was cut by 5 bases and J by 3 bases, with 14 bases left in between.